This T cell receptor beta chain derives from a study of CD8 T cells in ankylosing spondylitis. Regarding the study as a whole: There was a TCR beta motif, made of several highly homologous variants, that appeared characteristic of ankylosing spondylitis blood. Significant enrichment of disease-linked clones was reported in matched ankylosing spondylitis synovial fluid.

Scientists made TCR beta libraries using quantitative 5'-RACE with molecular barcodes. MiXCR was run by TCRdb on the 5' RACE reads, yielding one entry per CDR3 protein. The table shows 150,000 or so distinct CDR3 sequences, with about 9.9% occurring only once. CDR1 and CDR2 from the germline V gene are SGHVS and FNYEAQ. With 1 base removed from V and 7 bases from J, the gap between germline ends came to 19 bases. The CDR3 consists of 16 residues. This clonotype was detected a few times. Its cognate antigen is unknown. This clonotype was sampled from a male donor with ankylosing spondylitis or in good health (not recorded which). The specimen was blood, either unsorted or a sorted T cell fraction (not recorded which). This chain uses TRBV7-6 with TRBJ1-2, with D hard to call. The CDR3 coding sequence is TGTGCCAGCAGCTTAGATCGAAGGCTCAGTCGAGGTGGCTACACCTTC. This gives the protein CASSLDRRLSRGGYTF.